This T cell receptor beta chain was identified in a study of T cell responses to AZD1222 COVID-19 vaccine. The CDR3 totals 16 residues. CDR1 is MNHNS and CDR2 is SASEGT in the germline V gene. Trimming at V came to 1 base and at J to 5 bases, leaving 8 bases not matched to a gene. Notes on the study in general: Increases in Spike-specific TCR breadth and depth were seen after two AZD1222 doses. Sampled repertoires all dated from after the peak T cell response.

Here immunoSEQ multiplex PCR was the method, and the copy in TCRdb shows in-frame clones only, minus some. The sample carries some 150,000 clones, about nine tenths recorded once. With respect to this clone: Its target is unknown.

Sample: peripheral blood, taken 28 days after the second dose of the MenACWY control vaccine. The clonotype was recovered from an adult who received the MenACWY meningococcal vaccine as a control. This chain uses TRBV6-1 with TRBJ1-5, with 7 bases that match TRBD1. In DNA form, the CDR3 reads TGTGCCAGCAGTGAAGACCTTCAGGGGGAGTATCAGCCCCAGCATTTT. This translates into CASSEDLQGEYQPQHF.